Below are 25 T cell receptor beta chains sequenced from a single sample in a study of CD8+ T cells in alopecia areata. cDNA serving as the sequencing template came from extracted, reverse transcribed RNA. Libraries were prepared by immunoSEQ multiplex PCR; TCRdb keeps only in-frame clonotypes and omits some of them. The sample consists of approximately 150,000 clones, approximately 45% of them appearing once. Sequencing was carried out using CD4+ T cells sorted from blood. The receptors were gathered from a human donor with alopecia areata.

The chain recombines TRBV28 with TRBJ2-7; the match to TRBD2 covers 10 bases. Germline V gives CDR1 MDHEN, CDR2 SYDVKM. This CDR3 spans 17 amino acids. J gave up 2 bases and V 4 bases, and 11 bases lay outside the gene matches. The CDR3 coding sequence is TGTGCCAGCAGTTCCCCACTAGCGGGACTTAGGACCTACGAGCAGTACTTC. It yields the protein CASSSPLAGLRTYEQYF. Full variable domain (remainder filled in from reference TRBV28 and TRBJ2-7): DVKVTQSSRYLVKRTGEKVFLECVQDMDHENMFWYRQDPGLGLRLIYFSYDVKMKEKGDIPEGYSVSREKKERFSLILESASTNQTSMYLCASSSPLAGLRTYEQYFGPGTRLTVT.

The rearrangement links TRBV28 to TRBJ2-3; 11 nucleotides match TRBD1. Germline values: CDR1 MDHEN, CDR2 SYDVKM. V trimming: 6 bases; J trimming: 4 bases; junction bases outside the gene matches: 6. CDR3 length: 15 residues. CDR3 nucleotide sequence: TGTGCCAGCAGAAAGGGACAGGGGGGCGCAGATACGCAGTATTTT. It encodes CASRKGQGGADTQYF.

V usage is TRBV4-2 and J usage is TRBJ1-1; D unclear. Germline lookup yields CDR1 LGHNA and CDR2 YNFKEQ. This CDR3 comprises 12 residues. V lost 1 base and J 7 bases, leaving 7 bases between the germline ends. The CDR3 loop is CASSQVRDEAFF. In DNA form, the CDR3 reads TGTGCCAGCAGCCAAGTTAGGGATGAAGCTTTCTTT.

The table lists this clone with a few counts. V is TRBV4-1 and J is TRBJ2-7; 9 bases fit TRBD2. The V gene end was trimmed by 3 bases and the J gene end by 0 bases; junction bases not matched to a gene: 6. Germline CDR1 is MGHRA and CDR2 is YSYEKL. This CDR3 comprises 16 residues. This CDR3 is CASSQILAGSSYEQYF. The CDR3 nucleotides read TGCGCCAGCAGCCAGATACTAGCGGGCAGCTCCTACGAGCAGTACTTC.

About this clone itself: One junction end does not reproduce the germline sequence, and a read error may be involved. The V and J genes are TRBV29-1 and TRBJ2-7, with TRBD1 as a possible D gene (5 bases). From germline, CDR1 is SQVTM and CDR2 ANQGSEA. The CDR3 extends over 12 amino acids. CDR3 coding DNA: TGCAGCGCTGAAGGGGCCCCGTACGAGCAGTACTTC. Its translation: CSAEGAPYEQYF.

This clone was observed a few times. The rearrangement joins TRBV7-2 to TRBJ2-7; D gene unclear. The germline V gene has CDR1 SGHTA and CDR2 FQGNSA. The CDR3 consists of 14 residues. The germline V and J ends were trimmed by 1 base and 10 bases, with 17 bases remaining between them. The CDR3 region is CASSLGITSVGQYF. The CDR3 DNA sequence: TGTGCCAGCAGCTTAGGGATAACGTCGGTCGGTCAGTACTTC.

This clone was counted a few times. This sequence joins TRBV28 and TRBJ2-1, with 11 bases identical to TRBD2. Germline CDR1 is MDHEN and CDR2 is SYDVKM. V lost 6 bases and J lost 3; bases outside the gene matches: 1. CDR3 size: 14 residues. The CDR3 bases are TGTGCCAGCAGGGGGACTAGCGGCTACAATGAGCAGTTCTTC. Translated, it gives CASRGTSGYNEQFF.

The chain joins TRBV5-4 to TRBJ2-5; D not resolved. Trimming shortened V by 6 bases and J by 1 base, and 10 bases separated the two germline ends. Germline CDR1 is SGHNT and CDR2 is YYREEE (reference sequence). The CDR3 is made up of 13 amino acids. CDR3 protein: CASTREFQETQYF. The CDR3 DNA reads TGTGCCAGCACTCGTGAATTCCAAGAGACCCAGTACTTC.

The sample holds one count of this clone. This rearrangement joins TRBV27 to TRBJ2-6, with a weak D call TRBD1 (5 bases). Trimming pared 5 bases from V and 5 bases from J, leaving 16 bases between. There are 16 residues in the CDR3. Germline lookup yields CDR1 MNHEY and CDR2 SMNVEV (reference sequence). The DNA for the CDR3 is TGTGCCAGCAGTAAAGGACAAGCCGACTGGGCCAACGTCCTGACTTTC. Translating it yields CASSKGQADWANVLTF.

The chain employs TRBV4-2 and TRBJ2-1; 16 bases line up with TRBD2. The CDR3 length is 21 residues. With 2 bases clipped from V and 0 bases from J, the junction kept 10 bases outside the gene matches. The germline gives CDR1 LGHNA, CDR2 YNFKEQ. CDR3 nucleotide sequence: TGTGCCAGCAGCCAATTCCCGCCGGGACTAGCGGGAGGGAGCTCCTACAATGAGCAGTTCTTC. This gives the protein CASSQFPPGLAGGSSYNEQFF.

The V and J genes are TRBV29-1 and TRBJ2-7, with TRBD2 identical over 13 bases. Looked up from germline, CDR1 is SQVTM and CDR2 is ANQGSEA. CDR3 length: 15 residues. V shed 3 bases, J shed 3 bases, and the junction held 5 bases outside the gene matches. The CDR3 DNA reads as TGCAGCGTTGATCTTGGACTAGCGGGAGTCTACGAGCAGTACTTC. This sequence encodes CSVDLGLAGVYEQYF.

V gene TRBV28 combines with J gene TRBJ2-7; 9 bases are shared with TRBD2. Trimming removed 5 bases from V and 4 bases from J; junction bases left unmatched: 15. This CDR3 has 17 amino acids. Germline CDR1 MDHEN, CDR2 SYDVKM. This CDR3 is CASSPNTWTSATYEQYF. Written as DNA, the CDR3 is TGTGCCAGCAGTCCAAATACCTGGACTAGCGCGACGTACGAGCAGTACTTC.

The rearrangement links TRBV7-9 to TRBJ2-7; TRBD2 matches at 8 bases. The CDR3 runs to 15 residues. Germline V lookup: CDR1 SEHNR, CDR2 FQNEAQ (reference sequence). V was clipped by 7 bases and J by 0 bases; unmatched bases: 8. The CDR3 sequence: CASTPTSGTSYEQYF. As DNA, the CDR3 is TGTGCCAGCACCCCCACTAGCGGTACCTCCTACGAGCAGTACTTC.

The gene calls are TRBV7-9 and TRBJ1-2, with a weak D call TRBD1 (6 bases). Germline CDR1 and CDR2: SEHNR and FQNEAQ (reference sequence). The CDR3 contains 14 residues. Between the trimmed V and J ends, which lost 4 bases and 3 bases, there was a span of 12 bases. The CDR3 DNA follows: TGTGCCAGCAGCTCGAGACAGGAGGACTATGGCTACACCTTC. This sequence encodes CASSSRQEDYGYTF. Together with reference TRBV7-9 and TRBJ1-2, the CDR3 gives the full variable domain: DTGVSQNPRHKITKRGQNVTFRCDPISEHNRLYWYRQTLGQGPEFLTYFQNEAQLEKSRLLSDRFSAERPKGSFSTLEIQRTEQGDSAMYLCASSSRQEDYGYTFGSGTRLTVV.

The chain joins TRBV6-6 to TRBJ2-5; tentatively, D is TRBD1 (6 bases). The CDR3 has 11 residues. V shed 4 bases and J shed 10 bases, with 10 bases lying between them. Germline loops: CDR1 MNHNY, CDR2 SVGAGI (reference sequence). This CDR3 is CASSSTGIQYF. In nucleotides, the CDR3 is TGTGCCAGCAGTTCTACAGGGATCCAGTACTTC.

This clone has a handful of counts. The chain recombines TRBV5-4 with TRBJ2-7; 9 positions match TRBD2. The CDR3 consists of 15 residues. Germline CDR1 SGHNT, CDR2 YYREEE (reference sequence). The V and J ends lost 6 bases and 2 bases, in that order; junction bases with no gene match: 9. CDR3 DNA: TGTGCCAGCACCAACCTAGCGGGATTCCCCTACGAGCAGTACTTC. Its protein is CASTNLAGFPYEQYF.

The V gene is TRBV5-6, the J gene TRBJ2-5; D possibly matches TRBD1 or TRBD2 (5 bases each). CDR1 is SGHDT and CDR2 is YYEEEE in the germline V gene. V was clipped by 4 bases and J by 1 base, with 8 bases between them. CDR3 length: 13 amino acids. CDR3 nucleotides: TGTGCCAGCAGCCGGGACGGCCAAGAGACCCAGTACTTC. Translating it yields CASSRDGQETQYF.

The V gene is TRBV5-1, the J gene TRBJ2-7; TRBD2 aligns across 7 bases. V shed 4 bases and J 7 bases; nucleotides not matched to a gene: 17. The CDR3 totals 16 residues. Germline CDR1 is SGHRS and CDR2 is YFSETQ. The CDR3 coding sequence is TGCGCCAGCAGCAGCGGGACTCCTGGGTGGGGCCTAGAGCAGTACTTC. Translated: CASSSGTPGWGLEQYF.

V gene TRBV15 combines with J gene TRBJ1-5, with D perhaps TRBD1 (6 bases). The germline V and J ends were trimmed by 5 bases and 3 bases, with 14 bases remaining between them. The length of the CDR3 is 15 residues. Germline-derived CDR1 and CDR2 are LNHNV and YYDKDF (reference sequence). In nucleotides, the CDR3 is TGTGCCACCAGCCGCCAACGGGACAACAATCAGCCCCAGCATTTT. It encodes CATSRQRDNNQPQHF.

This chain links TRBV5-1 with TRBJ1-2; D perhaps matches TRBD1 (6 bases). Trimming removed 3 bases from V and 3 bases from J, with 18 bases in between. The length of the CDR3 is 16 residues. The germline gives CDR1 SGHRS, CDR2 YFSETQ. CDR3 sequence reads: CASSSRGGGQDYGYTF. CDR3 in DNA: TGCGCCAGCAGCTCCCGCGGCGGGGGGCAGGACTATGGCTACACCTTC.

The chain employs TRBV18 and TRBJ1-1, with D maybe TRBD1 (5 bases). Germline CDR1 and CDR2: KGHSH and LQKENI. CDR3 length equals 15 residues. V shed 3 bases and J shed 4 bases, with 15 bases lying between them. CDR3 loop: CASSPGQDRPTEAFF. CDR3 DNA: TGTGCCAGCTCACCGGGGCAAGACCGCCCCACTGAAGCTTTCTTT.

The chain joins TRBV5-4 to TRBJ2-4; TRBD2 aligns across 8 bases. V trimming: 0 bases; J trimming: 2 bases; junction bases outside the gene matches: 10. Per germline, CDR1 SGHNT and CDR2 YYREEE (reference sequence). The CDR3 covers 18 residues. CDR3 protein: CASSLVKGLVSTKNIQYF. The CDR3 coding sequence is TGTGCCAGCAGCTTGGTCAAGGGACTAGTGTCTACCAAAAACATTCAGTACTTC.

The chain employs TRBV5-4 and TRBJ2-2, with TRBD2 identical over 13 bases. From germline, CDR1 is SGHNT and CDR2 YYREEE (reference sequence). V lost 6 bases to trimming and J lost 7 bases; unmatched junction nucleotides: 6. This CDR3 is built from 15 residues. In DNA form, the CDR3 reads TGTGCCAGCAAACTAGCGGGAGGGCCGAACGGGGAGCTGTTTTTT. Translated, it gives CASKLAGGPNGELFF.

A remark on this clone: Other DNA sequences within the sample encode an identical CDR3. The V call is TRBV18, the J call TRBJ2-5; 8 nucleotides match TRBD1. The CDR3 sequence is 13 residues long. Trimming at V came to 3 bases and at J to 5 bases, leaving 2 bases not matched to a gene. Germline V gene data show CDR1 as KGHSH and CDR2 as LQKENI. CDR3 amino acids: CASSPRGLETQYF. The CDR3, as DNA: TGTGCCAGCTCACCCAGGGGGCTGGAGACCCAGTACTTC.

This chain links TRBV29-1 with TRBJ2-3; 10 nucleotides match TRBD2. This CDR3 is 16 amino acids long. Germline V gene lookup returns CDR1 SQVTM and CDR2 ANQGSEA. V gave up 6 bases and J gave up 8 bases; unmatched junction bases: 17. CDR3 nucleotides: TGCAGCGTGGCCCATCTGAGCGGGAGGGCCTTGGGTACGCAGTATTTT. Amino acid sequence: CSVAHLSGRALGTQYF.